The T cell receptor (beta chain) described here comes from a study of T cells in Graves' hyperthyroidism and ophthalmopathy. Study context: Peripheral blood was drawn at first diagnosis, prior to all treatment.

The study, taken as a whole, reports: Blood samples included most of the expanded thyroid clonotypes exceeding 0.001.

RNA transcripts served as the template for amplifying TCR beta CDR3 regions. The study used the HTBI primer set for a first-round RT-PCR of the TCR CDR3. Each CDR3 protein gets one entry after TCRdb re-called the multiplex PCR reads with MiXCR. The data hold about half a million distinct CDR3 sequences, with around 21% observed a single time. This clonotype was found many times. Its antigen is undetermined. Among the patients, aged 18 to 65, hyperthyroidism was newly diagnosed and had lasted under 2 months. Uncontrolled infection, other autoimmune disease, pregnancy or lactation excluded patients. Germline V gene data show CDR1 as MNHNS and CDR2 as SASEGT. The CDR3 covers 15 residues. V was shortened by 6 bases and J by 1 base, with 15 bases between the two germline ends.

The rearrangement links TRBV6-1 to TRBJ1-1; D is undetermined. The specimen sequenced was blood. The sequence was collected from a man aged 18 to 30 with Graves' hyperthyroidism. In nucleotides, the CDR3 is TGTGCCAGCAGCCCCGGTTCCGGGAGGAACACTGAAGCTTTCTTT. As protein: CASSPGSGRNTEAFF.